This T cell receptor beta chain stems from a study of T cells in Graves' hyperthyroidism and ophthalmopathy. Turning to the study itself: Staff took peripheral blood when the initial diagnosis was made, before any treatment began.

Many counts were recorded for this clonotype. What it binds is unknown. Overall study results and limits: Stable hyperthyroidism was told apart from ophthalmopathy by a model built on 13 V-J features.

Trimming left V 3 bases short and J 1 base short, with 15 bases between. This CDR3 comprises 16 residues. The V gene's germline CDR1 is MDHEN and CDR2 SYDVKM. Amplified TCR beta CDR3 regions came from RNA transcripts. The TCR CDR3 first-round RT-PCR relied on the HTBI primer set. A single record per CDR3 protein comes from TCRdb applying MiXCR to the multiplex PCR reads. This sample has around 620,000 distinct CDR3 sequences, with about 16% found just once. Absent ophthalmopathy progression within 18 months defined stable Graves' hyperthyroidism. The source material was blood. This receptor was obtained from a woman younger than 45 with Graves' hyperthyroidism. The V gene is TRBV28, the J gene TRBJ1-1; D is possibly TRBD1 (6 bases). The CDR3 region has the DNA TGTGCCAGCAGTTTTGGGGGGGGGGGCCCGAACACTGAAGCTTTCTTT. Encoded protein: CASSFGGGGPNTEAFF.